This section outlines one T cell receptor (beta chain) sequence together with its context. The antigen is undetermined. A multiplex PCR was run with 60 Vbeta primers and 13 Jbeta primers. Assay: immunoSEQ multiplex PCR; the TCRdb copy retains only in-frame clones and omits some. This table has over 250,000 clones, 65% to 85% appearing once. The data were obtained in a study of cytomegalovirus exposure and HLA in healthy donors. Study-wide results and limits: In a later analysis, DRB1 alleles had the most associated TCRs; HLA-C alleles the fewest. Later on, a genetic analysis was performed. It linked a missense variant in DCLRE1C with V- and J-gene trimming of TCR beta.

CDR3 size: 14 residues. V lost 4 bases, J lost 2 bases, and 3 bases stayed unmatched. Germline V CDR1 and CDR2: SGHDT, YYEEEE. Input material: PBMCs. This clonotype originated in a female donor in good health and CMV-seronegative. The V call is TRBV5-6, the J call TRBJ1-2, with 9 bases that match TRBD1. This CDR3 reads CASSRTGDNYGYTF. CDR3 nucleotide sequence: TGTGCCAGCAGCAGGACAGGGGACAACTATGGCTACACCTTC.